This TCR beta chain stems from a study of beta chain features in type 1 diabetes. Study at large: There was similarity between patients and healthy donors in age, gender and cell yields.

V was pared by 5 bases and J by 4 bases, with 4 bases of the junction left unmatched. The germline gives CDR1 SGHTA, CDR2 FQGTGA. The CDR3 runs to 14 residues. For this clone: What it recognizes is unknown.

The study, taken as a whole, reports: In every one of the four CD4+ subsets, TCRB CDR3s were moderately but significantly shorter in Type 1 diabetes patients. Possibly, sequencing cDNA over-represented cells that had high TCR expression levels.

As every portion of the isolated RNA was reverse transcribed, the sequencing read expressed TCRB transcripts. Repertoires were generated with immunoSEQ multiplex PCR, while TCRdb's copy carries only in-frame clones and drops some. Altogether hundreds of thousands of clones are present, 10% to 15% being singletons, with the ten largest covering about 0.01%. The genes are TRBV7-3 and TRBJ2-5, with 10 positions matching TRBD1. Material for sequencing was naive CD4+ T cells from blood. The receptor was isolated from a young woman with type 1 diabetes. CDR3 in DNA: TGTGCCAGCAGCCCGGGGACAGGGGCAGAGACCCAGTACTTC. Translated, it gives CASSPGTGAETQYF.